This is a list of T cell receptor beta chains from one sample in a study of regulatory T cells in long-lasting Graves disease. TCRdb independently ran MiXCR on the multiplex PCR reads; one entry per CDR3 protein. The data show 410,000 or so distinct CDR3 sequences, 15% seen once. The sample also formed part of further work on T cells in Graves' hyperthyroidism and ophthalmopathy.

Specimen: peripheral blood mononuclear cells (PBMCs), collected at new diagnosis, from a patient treated with antithyroid drugs. The receptors were sampled from a woman in her twenties or thirties with Graves disease. Both conserved end residues are part of each CDR3. D genes are given only for firm matches. A clone size is listed for some rows: how often the clone was seen (once, few, many), or a class if it is expanded.

d_gene	abundance	v_gene	j_gene	CDR3nt	CDR3aa
TRBD1	.	TRBV9	TRBJ2-7	TGTGCCAGCAGCGTGGCCCTAGGGGGACAGGGCCACGAGCAGTACTTC	CASSVALGGQGHEQYF
.	few	TRBV20-1	TRBJ2-5	TGCAGTGCTAGAGATCCACAGACGTTAGGGACCCAGTACTTC	CSARDPQTLGTQYF
.	few	TRBV5-5	TRBJ2-7	TGTGCCAGCAGCTCCTTACCAGAGGACGAGCAGTACTTC	CASSSLPEDEQYF
.	many	TRBV11-2	TRBJ1-2	TGTGCCAGCAGCCTCGAATACTATGGCTACACCTTC	CASSLEYYGYTF
.	many	TRBV12-3/TRBV12-4	TRBJ2-1	TGTGCCAGCAGTTTCCCTGACATGGGCAATGAGCAGTTCTTC	CASSFPDMGNEQFF
.	.	TRBV6-1	TRBJ2-5	TGTGCCAGCAGCACCCTAGGGACGTCCGCCGGGGGACAAGAGACCCAGTACTTC	CASSTLGTSAGGQETQYF
.	many	TRBV5-6	TRBJ2-1	TGTGCCAGCAGCTTGGGGGGGCTCAATGAGCAGTTCTTC	CASSLGGLNEQFF
.	many	TRBV2	TRBJ1-5	TGTGCCAGCAGTGACAGGGAGCGGCAGCCCCAGCATTTT	CASSDRERQPQHF
.	many	TRBV11-1	TRBJ2-4	TGTGCCAGCAGCCCCCGGTTCACAAACATTCAGTACTTC	CASSPRFTNIQYF
TRBD2	many	TRBV12-3/TRBV12-4	TRBJ2-4	TGTGCCAGCAGTGTAGCGGGCAACAAAAACATTCAGTACTTC	CASSVAGNKNIQYF
TRBD1	many	TRBV6-1	TRBJ1-1	TGTGCCAGCAGCAAAGGGACAGATGAAGCTTTCTTT	CASSKGTDEAFF